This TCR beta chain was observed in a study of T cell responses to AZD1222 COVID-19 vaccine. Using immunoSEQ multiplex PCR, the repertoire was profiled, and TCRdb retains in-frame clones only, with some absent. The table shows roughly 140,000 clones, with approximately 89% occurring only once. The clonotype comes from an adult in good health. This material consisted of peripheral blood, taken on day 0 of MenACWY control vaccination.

CDR3 protein: CASSVSRRARSNQPQHF. In DNA form, the CDR3 reads TGTGCCAGCAGTGTTTCGCGGAGGGCCCGCAGCAATCAGCCCCAGCATTTT. The rearrangement uses TRBV2 and TRBJ1-5; D is undetermined. Trimming took off 4 bases at V and 1 base at J, with 17 bases between the two ends. Germline-derived CDR1 and CDR2 are SNHLY and FYNNEI. CDR3 size: 17 residues. The whole variable domain, filled in from reference TRBV2 and TRBJ1-5, reads EPEVTQTPSHQVTQMGQEVILRCVPISNHLYFYWYRQILGQKVEFLVSFYNNEISEKSEIFDDQFSVERPDGSNFTLKIRSTKLEDSAMYFCASSVSRRARSNQPQHFGDGTRLSIL.